Below, 26 T cell receptor beta chains from the same sample are listed, as sequenced in a study of blood T cell repertoires in COVID-19. The assay was immunoSEQ multiplex PCR, and TCRdb's table has in-frame clones only and misses some. This sample has about 160,000 clones, with approximately 90% found just once. Sequenced input: peripheral blood. These receptors were collected from a woman aged 70 to 79 with COVID-19, enrolled during active disease.

This clone has only one observation. The genes are TRBV6-5 and TRBJ2-5; TRBD2 matches at 10 bases. V lost 6 bases and J lost 5; bases outside the gene matches: 6. The CDR3 covers 14 residues. The germline V gene encodes CDR1 MNHEY and CDR2 SVGAGI. This chain's CDR3 is CASSVLAGKETQYF. The CDR3 bases are TGTGCCAGCAGCGTACTAGCGGGGAAGGAGACCCAGTACTTC.

This clone was observed once. V and J are TRBV7-2 and TRBJ1-4; 7 nucleotides match TRBD1. Germline V lookup: CDR1 SGHTA, CDR2 FQGNSA. CDR3 size: 14 residues. Germline trimming cut 3 bases from V and 7 bases from J; bases unmatched to any gene: 5. This CDR3 reads CASSLGQNPEKLFF. CDR3 coding DNA: TGTGCCAGCAGCTTGGGACAGAACCCTGAAAAACTGTTTTTT.

The chain uses TRBV2 and TRBJ1-3, with 8 bases matching TRBD1. The CDR3 consists of 14 residues. Germline trimming cut 6 bases from V and 7 bases from J; bases unmatched to any gene: 8. Germline-derived CDR1 and CDR2 are SNHLY and FYNNEI. CDR3 protein: CASSADRVRNTIYF. The CDR3 nucleotides read TGTGCCAGCAGCGCGGACAGGGTGAGGAACACCATATATTTT.

The chain joins TRBV13 to TRBJ1-1; the D gene is possibly TRBD1 (5 bases). The CDR3 length is 16 residues. The V end was cut by 1 base, the J end by 2 bases, with 14 bases between. CDR1 is PRHDT, CDR2 FYEKMQ, per germline (reference sequence). The CDR3 is CASSLAFGGVNTEAFF. The CDR3 DNA follows: TGTGCCAGCAGCTTAGCTTTCGGGGGGGTAAACACTGAAGCTTTCTTT.

The chain employs TRBV6-2 or TRBV6-3 and TRBJ1-4, with TRBD1 matching over 7 bases. Trimming took 6 bases from V and 3 from J; bases not matched to a gene: 7. The germline CDR1 and CDR2 sequences are MNHEY and SVGEGT. This CDR3 has 15 residues. CDR3 in DNA: TGTGCCAGCAGCTTCCGGGACAGTCCTAATGAAAAACTGTTTTTT. Translating gives CASSFRDSPNEKLFF.

In this sample, this clone turned up a few times. The chain is built from TRBV5-4 and TRBJ2-1, with D possibly TRBD2 on 5 matching bases. Trimming left V 4 bases short and J 9 bases short, with 14 bases between. Germline CDR1 SGHNT, CDR2 YYREEE (reference sequence). This CDR3 is built from 13 residues. The CDR3 reads CASSAAPGSEQFF. As DNA, the CDR3 is TGTGCCAGCAGCGCCGCCCCGGGGAGTGAGCAGTTCTTC.

This clone was seen only a few times. This chain uses TRBV28 with TRBJ1-5, with 7 bases that match TRBD1. Trimming at V came to 5 bases and at J to 2 bases, leaving 3 bases not matched to a gene. This CDR3 contains 14 residues. Looked up from germline, CDR1 is MDHEN and CDR2 is SYDVKM. The chain's CDR3 is CASSRGGGNQPQHF. For the CDR3, the DNA is TGTGCCAGCAGTAGAGGGGGCGGCAATCAGCCCCAGCATTTT.

The chain links TRBV15 to TRBJ1-4, with TRBD1 identical over 7 bases. After removal of 3 bases from V and 1 base from J, the junction contained 2 bases not matched to a gene. There are 15 residues in the CDR3. Germline lookup yields CDR1 LNHNV and CDR2 YYDKDF (reference sequence). The CDR3 spells CATSSRDRTNEKLFF. The CDR3 nucleotides read TGTGCCACCAGCAGCAGGGACAGAACTAATGAAAAACTGTTTTTT.

The V call is TRBV6-5, the J call TRBJ1-6; D is uncertain. Germline loops: CDR1 MNHEY, CDR2 SVGAGI. Deletions cut 7 bases from V and 7 bases from J, with 14 bases between. This CDR3 contains 14 residues. The CDR3 reads CASTRSNTNSPLHF. DNA of the CDR3: TGTGCCAGCACCCGGTCAAATACGAATTCACCCCTCCACTTT.

CDR3 DNA: TGTGCCAGCAGTGAACGGGGGGCGCGATCTGAAGCTTTCTTT. As protein: CASSERGARSEAFF. This sequence joins TRBV6-1 and TRBJ1-1; D might be TRBD1 (6 bases). Germline CDR1 reads MNHNS; CDR2 reads SASEGT. V lost 2 bases to trimming and J lost 6 bases, with 13 bases between them. The CDR3 runs 14 residues.

The chain links TRBV28 to TRBJ1-3; TRBD1 is a possible D gene (6 bases). The CDR3 sequence is 15 residues long. The V gene's germline CDR1 is MDHEN and CDR2 SYDVKM. Trimming took 8 bases from V and 3 from J, leaving 17 bases between them. CDR3 bases: TGTGCCAGCGGGGGGGGCTTACTGGATGGAAACACCATATATTTT. Translation gives CASGGGLLDGNTIYF.

The V call is TRBV30, the J call TRBJ1-2; tentatively, D is TRBD1 (5 bases). The CDR3 is made up of 14 amino acids. Trimming pared 0 bases from V and 7 bases from J, leaving 15 bases between. The germline CDR1 and CDR2 sequences are GTSNPN and SVGIG (reference sequence). In nucleotides, the CDR3 is TGTGCCTGGAGTGTAAGGGGTAGGGTGAGTGGCTACACCTTC. Amino acids: CAWSVRGRVSGYTF.

The V call is TRBV5-6, the J call TRBJ1-1; the D is unclear. The length of the CDR3 is 17 residues. V dropped 0 bases and J dropped 0 bases, with 15 bases sitting between them. Looked up from germline, CDR1 is SGHDT and CDR2 is YYEEEE. The CDR3 region has the DNA TGTGCCAGCAGCTTGGGTATGCGGGGTTGGATGAACACTGAAGCTTTCTTT. Its translation is CASSLGMRGWMNTEAFF. Together with reference TRBV5-6 and TRBJ1-1, the CDR3 gives the full variable domain: DAGVTQSPTHLIKTRGQQVTLRCSPKSGHDTVSWYQQALGQGPQFIFQYYEEEERQRGNFPDRFSGHQFPNYSSELNVNALLLGDSALYLCASSLGMRGWMNTEAFFGQGTRLTVV.

The chain has TRBV4-1 and TRBJ1-2, with D tentatively TRBD1 (5 bases). The CDR3 runs to 15 residues. V gave up 4 bases and J gave up 8 bases, with 20 bases separating them. Looked up from germline, CDR1 is MGHRA and CDR2 is YSYEKL. The CDR3 DNA reads as TGCGCCAGCAGCCGAGGACACGGAGCCTTTAAGGGCTACACCTTC. It yields the protein CASSRGHGAFKGYTF.

The chain has TRBV19 and TRBJ2-5, with D maybe TRBD1 (6 bases). The V end lost 4 bases, the J end lost 1 base, and 10 bases lay between the germline ends. The CDR3 has 14 residues. Germline loops: CDR1 LNHDA, CDR2 SQIVND (reference sequence). This CDR3 reads CASSRTATQETQYF. As DNA, the CDR3 is TGTGCCAGTAGTAGGACAGCGACCCAAGAGACCCAGTACTTC. The whole variable domain, remainder taken from reference TRBV19 and TRBJ2-5, is DGGITQSPKYLFRKEGQNVTLSCEQNLNHDAMYWYRQDPGQGLRLIYYSQIVNDFQKGDIAEGYSVSREKKESFPLTVTSAQKNPTAFYLCASSRTATQETQYFGPGTRLLVL.

Concerning this clone itself: Its ends do not fully match the called genes, so a read error is possible. The chain has TRBV20-1 and TRBJ2-1, with 9 bases aligning to TRBD1. This CDR3 is built from 10 residues. Germline lookup yields CDR1 DFQATT and CDR2 SNEGSKA (reference sequence). The CDR3 sequence: CSAPGTGYLF. CDR3 sequence (DNA): TGCAGTGCTCCCGGGACAGGGTATCTCTTC.

The gene calls are TRBV2 and TRBJ1-1, with 8 positions matching TRBD1. There are 13 residues in the CDR3. Germline V gives CDR1 SNHLY, CDR2 FYNNEI. Losses at the gene ends were 8 bases for V and 4 bases for J; bases not matched to a gene: 6. DNA for the CDR3: TGTGCCAGCGGGCGACAGGGGATCACTGAAGCTTTCTTT. As protein: CASGRQGITEAFF.

This chain joins TRBV9 and TRBJ1-1; 9 bases are shared with TRBD1. In germline, CDR1 is SGDLS, CDR2 YYNGEE. Trimming at V came to 2 bases and at J to 2 bases, leaving 1 base not matched to a gene. This CDR3 comprises 14 residues. CDR3 in amino acids: CASSVGQGNTEAFF. CDR3 bases: TGTGCCAGCAGCGTGGGACAGGGAAACACTGAAGCTTTCTTT.

This clone was counted only a few times. V is TRBV6-6 and J is TRBJ1-6; TRBD1 matches 10 bases. This CDR3 is 17 amino acids long. CDR1 and CDR2 (germline): MNHNY, SVGAGI (reference sequence). The ends lost 5 bases at V and 6 bases at J; junction bases unmatched: 10. Written as DNA, the CDR3 is TGTGCCAGCAGTCCACCTACGGGGACAGGGGCTAATTCACCCCTCCACTTT. It is translated as CASSPPTGTGANSPLHF.

The J gene is TRBJ2-3, the V gene TRBV19; 7 nucleotides align to TRBD1. The CDR3 contains 14 residues. The J segment lost 3 bases and the V segment lost 6 bases, leaving 6 bases of the junction unmatched. Germline CDR1 and CDR2: LNHDA and SQIVND (reference sequence). CDR3 protein: CASSTGQETDTQYF. CDR3 in DNA: TGTGCCAGTAGCACAGGACAGGAGACAGATACGCAGTATTTT.

The chain combines TRBV6-1 with TRBJ1-2; maybe TRBD1 (6 bases). Germline values: CDR1 MNHNS, CDR2 SASEGT. V lost 4 bases, J lost 3 bases, and 24 bases lay in between. The CDR3 totals 18 residues. CDR3 bases: TGTGCCAGCAGTGCCTTGACTCTCTACAGGGTAGAGGACTATGGCTACACCTTC. Translation gives CASSALTLYRVEDYGYTF.

V usage is TRBV19 and J usage is TRBJ1-1; the D is unclear. CDR1 and CDR2 from the germline V gene are LNHDA and SQIVND (reference sequence). V lost 7 bases, J lost 2 bases, and 14 bases lay in between. The CDR3 sequence is 14 residues long. As DNA, the CDR3 is TGTGCCAGTAAACCACGGGGTTTCAACACTGAAGCTTTCTTT. It translates to CASKPRGFNTEAFF.

The genes are TRBV11-2 and TRBJ2-2; 9 nucleotides agree with TRBD2. CDR1 is SGHAT, CDR2 FQNNGV, per germline. CDR3 length: 16 amino acids. Trimming cost V 3 bases and J 4 bases; bases outside gene matches: 6. The CDR3 sequence is CASSFSGGRGTGELFF. The CDR3 DNA sequence: TGTGCCAGCAGCTTCAGCGGGGGGCGGGGCACCGGGGAGCTGTTTTTT. Filled out from reference TRBV11-2 and TRBJ2-2, the complete variable domain reads EAGVAQSPRYKIIEKRQSVAFWCNPISGHATLYWYQQILGQGPKLLIQFQNNGVVDDSQLPKDRFSAERLKGVDSTLKIQPAKLEDSAVYLCASSFSGGRGTGELFFGEGSRLTVL.

The rearrangement uses TRBV28 and TRBJ1-1, with D possibly matching TRBD1 (5 bases). Germline lookup yields CDR1 MDHEN and CDR2 SYDVKM. V was pared by 6 bases and J by 3 bases, with 17 bases between. The CDR3 runs 15 residues. This CDR3 is CASRTQGVGDTEAFF. The CDR3 bases are TGTGCCAGCAGGACCCAGGGCGTGGGTGACACTGAAGCTTTCTTT.

The V gene is TRBV30, the J gene TRBJ2-5; maybe TRBD1 (6 bases). V was trimmed by 3 bases and J by 6 bases, leaving 11 bases between them. The germline CDR1 and CDR2 sequences are GTSNPN and SVGIG (reference sequence). There are 12 residues in the CDR3. Written as DNA, the CDR3 is TGTGCCTGGAGCGTGGACAGTCAGACCCAGTACTTC. This translates into CAWSVDSQTQYF.

This clone was seen only once. The rearrangement links TRBV7-8 to TRBJ2-1; 8 bases line up with TRBD1. The length of the CDR3 is 15 residues. The trim removed 3 bases at V and 6 bases at J, leaving 7 bases unmatched. Germline V gives CDR1 SGHVS, CDR2 FQNEAQ. The DNA for the CDR3 is TGTGCCAGCAGCTTTGGGCAGGGGGCAGGCAATGAGCAGTTCTTC. Its translation: CASSFGQGAGNEQFF.